This T cell receptor beta chain came from a study of identical twins. At least ten counts were recorded for this clonotype. Antigen unknown. Study-wide points: For cord blood, abundant beta clonotypes had fewer insertions, unlike memory repertoires, which showed none.

A universal primer site was added by template switching, and unique molecular identifiers were carried by the cDNA. TCRdb re-derived calls from the 5' RACE reads in MiXCR, one entry per CDR3 protein. The table lists 1.5 million to 2 million distinct CDR3 sequences, around a third of them singletons, with 0.27% in the top ten. Everyone who gave samples was a healthy Caucasian. The sequencing input was cord blood. The source of this sequence is a newborn girl in good health.

CDR3: CASSLFRDHSGANVLTF. For the CDR3, the DNA is TGTGCCAGCAGCTTATTTCGGGATCACTCTGGGGCCAACGTCCTGACTTTC. The V call is TRBV11-2, the J call TRBJ2-6; D possibly corresponds to TRBD2 (5 bases). This CDR3 has 17 residues. V shed 2 bases and J shed 0 bases, with 11 bases lying between them. Germline assignment: CDR1 SGHAT and CDR2 FQNNGV.